These T cell receptor beta chains were read from a single sample in a study of T cells in Graves' hyperthyroidism and ophthalmopathy. MiXCR, applied by TCRdb to the multiplex PCR reads, yields one record per CDR3 protein. In the table there are hundreds of thousands of distinct CDR3 sequences, more than 15% of which are singletons. Material for sequencing was blood. The receptors here all came from a woman in her thirties or forties with Graves' ophthalmopathy. The CDR3 runs from the conserved cysteine through the conserved F or W. D genes are given only for firm matches. Some rows have no size entry. The others give once, few or many, or a class for an expanded clone.

j_gene: TRBJ2-2; abundance: many; d_gene: TRBD1; v_gene: TRBV12-5; CDR3aa: CASGLLTGGGGELFF; CDR3nt: TGTGCTAGTGGTTTGCTAACAGGGGGAGGCGGGGAGCTGTTTTTT
j_gene: TRBJ2-1; abundance: few; d_gene: .; v_gene: TRBV5-1; CDR3aa: CASSLAAGPYDNEQFF; CDR3nt: TGCGCCAGCAGCTTGGCGGCGGGGCCCTACGACAATGAGCAGTTCTTC
j_gene: TRBJ2-7; abundance: few; d_gene: .; v_gene: TRBV4-1; CDR3aa: CASRFTGNHEQYF; CDR3nt: TGCGCCAGCAGGTTCACAGGGAACCACGAGCAGTACTTC
j_gene: TRBJ2-7; abundance: few; d_gene: .; v_gene: TRBV4-1; CDR3aa: CASSQTSGIPYEQYF; CDR3nt: TGCGCCAGCAGCCAAACCTCAGGGATTCCCTACGAGCAGTACTTC
j_gene: TRBJ1-4; abundance: many; d_gene: .; v_gene: TRBV2; CDR3aa: CASRAEGSEKLFF; CDR3nt: TGTGCCAGCAGAGCCGAGGGTAGCGAAAAACTGTTTTTT
j_gene: TRBJ2-1; abundance: many; d_gene: .; v_gene: TRBV7-8; CDR3aa: CASSLGQTREQFF; CDR3nt: TGTGCCAGCAGCTTAGGCCAGACAAGAGAGCAGTTCTTC
j_gene: TRBJ1-2; abundance: many; d_gene: .; v_gene: TRBV12-3/TRBV12-4; CDR3aa: CASSPGVGSYGYTF; CDR3nt: TGTGCCAGCAGCCCCGGGGTGGGGAGCTATGGCTACACCTTC
j_gene: TRBJ2-2; abundance: .; d_gene: TRBD2; v_gene: TRBV5-1; CDR3aa: CASSLLAGVRSGELFF; CDR3nt: TGCGCCAGCAGCCTCCTAGCGGGAGTTCGGTCCGGGGAGCTGTTTTTT
j_gene: TRBJ2-3; abundance: few; d_gene: .; v_gene: TRBV25-1; CDR3aa: CASNHFSSDTQYF; CDR3nt: TGTGCCAGCAATCACTTTTCTTCGGATACGCAGTATTTT
j_gene: TRBJ1-5; abundance: many; d_gene: .; v_gene: TRBV3-1; CDR3aa: CASSPGPVSNQPQHF; CDR3nt: TGTGCCAGCAGCCCCGGGCCAGTTAGTAATCAGCCCCAGCATTTT
j_gene: TRBJ2-5; abundance: .; d_gene: TRBD1; v_gene: TRBV6-1; CDR3aa: CASTRTGGQTQYF; CDR3nt: TGTGCCAGCACAAGGACAGGGGGGCAGACCCAGTACTTC
j_gene: TRBJ2-3; abundance: medium-sized; d_gene: .; v_gene: TRBV4-2; CDR3aa: CASSQEWGSGTDTQYF; CDR3nt: TGTGCCAGCAGCCAAGAGTGGGGGTCCGGCACAGATACGCAGTATTTT
j_gene: TRBJ2-5; abundance: many; d_gene: .; v_gene: TRBV2; CDR3aa: CASRNRLVQETQYF; CDR3nt: TGTGCCAGCCGAAATCGACTAGTCCAAGAGACCCAGTACTTC
j_gene: TRBJ2-7; abundance: many; d_gene: .; v_gene: TRBV2; CDR3aa: CASSQQGNSYEQYF; CDR3nt: TGTGCCAGCAGTCAACAGGGCAACTCGTACGAGCAGTACTTC
j_gene: TRBJ2-5; abundance: .; d_gene: TRBD2; v_gene: TRBV11-2; CDR3aa: CASSLTSGGGTQYF; CDR3nt: TGTGCCAGCAGCCTAACTAGCGGGGGAGGGACCCAGTACTTC
j_gene: TRBJ2-7; abundance: .; d_gene: .; v_gene: TRBV18; CDR3aa: CASSRGTKLGEQYF; CDR3nt: TGTGCCAGCTCACGGGGGACAAAATTGGGCGAGCAGTACTTC
j_gene: TRBJ2-1; abundance: .; d_gene: TRBD1; v_gene: TRBV24-1; CDR3aa: CATSEPGQNYNEQFF; CDR3nt: TGTGCCACCAGTGAGCCGGGACAGAACTACAATGAGCAGTTCTTC
j_gene: TRBJ2-5; abundance: many; d_gene: TRBD2; v_gene: TRBV25-1; CDR3aa: CASSEGIAGGRETQYF; CDR3nt: TGTGCCAGCAGTGAAGGAATAGCGGGAGGGCGGGAGACCCAGTACTTC
j_gene: TRBJ2-3; abundance: many; d_gene: TRBD1; v_gene: TRBV2; CDR3aa: CAKTGSDTQYF; CDR3nt: TGTGCCAAGACAGGGAGTGATACGCAGTATTTT
j_gene: TRBJ2-3; abundance: few; d_gene: TRBD1; v_gene: TRBV13; CDR3aa: CASSFRQGSTDTQYF; CDR3nt: TGTGCCAGCAGCTTTCGACAGGGTTCCACAGATACGCAGTATTTT
j_gene: TRBJ2-6; abundance: many; d_gene: .; v_gene: TRBV4-2; CDR3aa: CASSQGAASGANVLTF; CDR3nt: TGTGCCAGCAGCCAAGGGGCAGCGTCTGGGGCCAACGTCCTGACTTTC
j_gene: TRBJ1-1; abundance: .; d_gene: TRBD1; v_gene: TRBV5-5; CDR3aa: CASSWGQGADWTEAFF; CDR3nt: TGTGCCAGCAGCTGGGGACAGGGGGCGGATTGGACTGAAGCTTTCTTT
j_gene: TRBJ1-4; abundance: .; d_gene: .; v_gene: TRBV7-2; CDR3aa: CASSRTAINEKLFF; CDR3nt: TGTGCCAGCAGCCGGACAGCTATTAATGAAAAACTGTTTTTT
j_gene: TRBJ1-5; abundance: .; d_gene: .; v_gene: TRBV19; CDR3aa: CASTRGRGGNQPQHF; CDR3nt: TGTGCCAGTACCAGGGGCAGGGGCGGAAATCAGCCCCAGCATTTT
j_gene: TRBJ1-5; abundance: few; d_gene: .; v_gene: TRBV19; CDR3aa: CASHAFSASNQPQHF; CDR3nt: TGTGCCAGTCATGCCTTCTCTGCTAGCAATCAGCCCCAGCATTTT
j_gene: TRBJ2-1; abundance: .; d_gene: TRBD2; v_gene: TRBV10-2; CDR3aa: CASSEAGGPIPQFF; CDR3nt: TGCGCCAGCAGTGAAGCGGGAGGGCCCATTCCGCAGTTCTTC
j_gene: TRBJ2-7; abundance: .; d_gene: .; v_gene: TRBV5-1; CDR3aa: CASSLGGDVYEQYF; CDR3nt: TGCGCCAGCAGCTTGGGAGGAGACGTGTACGAGCAGTACTTC
j_gene: TRBJ2-5; abundance: many; d_gene: .; v_gene: TRBV29-1; CDR3aa: CNPRRGPGTQYF; CDR3nt: TGCAATCCGAGGCGGGGACCGGGGACCCAGTACTTC
j_gene: TRBJ1-6; abundance: .; d_gene: .; v_gene: TRBV19; CDR3aa: CASSISWFGGSPLHF; CDR3nt: TGTGCCAGTAGTATTTCCTGGTTTGGCGGATCACCCCTCCACTTT
j_gene: TRBJ1-1; abundance: few; d_gene: .; v_gene: TRBV29-1; CDR3aa: CSGSKAGNTEAFF; CDR3nt: TGCAGCGGCTCAAAGGCAGGGAACACTGAAGCTTTCTTT
j_gene: TRBJ2-6; abundance: .; d_gene: .; v_gene: TRBV12-3/TRBV12-4; CDR3aa: CASSLEGGGAGANVLTF; CDR3nt: TGTGCCAGCAGTTTAGAGGGAGGGGGCGCCGGGGCCAACGTCCTGACTTTC
j_gene: TRBJ2-5; abundance: few; d_gene: TRBD2; v_gene: TRBV3-1; CDR3aa: CASSRGTSPEETQYF; CDR3nt: TGTGCCAGCAGCCGAGGGACTAGTCCTGAAGAGACCCAGTACTTC
j_gene: TRBJ2-5; abundance: .; d_gene: .; v_gene: TRBV20-1; CDR3aa: CSAGEGIGETQYF; CDR3nt: TGCAGTGCTGGAGAGGGTATCGGAGAGACCCAGTACTTC
j_gene: TRBJ2-7; abundance: many; d_gene: .; v_gene: TRBV5-1; CDR3aa: CASSLDGDSSTYEQYF; CDR3nt: TGCGCCAGCAGCTTGGACGGGGACTCCTCAACCTACGAGCAGTACTTC
j_gene: TRBJ2-2; abundance: many; d_gene: TRBD1; v_gene: TRBV20-1; CDR3aa: CSARDRGRTGELFF; CDR3nt: TGCAGTGCTAGGGACAGGGGGCGCACCGGGGAGCTGTTTTTT
j_gene: TRBJ1-5; abundance: .; d_gene: TRBD1; v_gene: TRBV28; CDR3aa: CASSYWTGMYSNQPQHF; CDR3nt: TGTGCCAGCAGTTATTGGACAGGGATGTATAGCAATCAGCCCCAGCATTTT
j_gene: TRBJ2-3; abundance: .; d_gene: TRBD2; v_gene: TRBV20-1; CDR3aa: CSAREVGTSGRVVSTDTQYF; CDR3nt: TGCAGTGCTAGAGAGGTTGGGACTAGCGGGAGGGTAGTAAGTACAGATACGCAGTATTTT